The 21 T cell receptor beta chains in this list originate from one sample, sequenced in a study of CD8+ T cells in alopecia areata. The treatment: oral pan-JAK inhibitor, 5-10 mg twice daily. Following RNA extraction, reverse transcription yielded cDNA that acted as the sequencing template. Profiled with immunoSEQ multiplex PCR; TCRdb holds only in-frame clones, not every one. The sample shows under 95,000 clones, around three quarters of them seen only once. Specimen: CD8+ T cells sorted from blood, collected at approximately week 45, from a patient treated with tofacitinib. The source of these receptors is a human donor with alopecia areata.

V usage is TRBV13 and J usage is TRBJ2-1; TRBD2 agrees at 10 bases. Germline CDR1 reads PRHDT; CDR2 reads FYEKMQ (reference sequence). With V trimmed by 3 bases and J by 3 bases, 5 bases remained unmatched. The CDR3 length is 16 residues. CDR3 coding DNA: TGTGCCAGCAGCTTTCCATCTAGCGGGGGCTACAATGAGCAGTTCTTC. It specifies CASSFPSSGGYNEQFF. Together with reference TRBV13 and TRBJ2-1, the CDR3 gives the full variable domain: AAGVIQSPRHLIKEKRETATLKCYPIPRHDTVYWYQQGPGQDPQFLISFYEKMQSDKGSIPDRFSAQQFSDYHSELNMSSLELGDSALYFCASSFPSSGGYNEQFFGPGTRLTVL.

This rearrangement joins TRBV25-1 to TRBJ1-4; D unresolved. V was pared by 1 base and J by 0 bases, with 6 bases between. CDR1 is MGHDK, CDR2 SYGVNS, per germline. The length of the CDR3 is 15 residues. CDR3 residues: CASSESPATNEKLFF. The CDR3 DNA is TGTGCCAGCAGTGAATCCCCTGCAACTAATGAAAAACTGTTTTTT.

This rearrangement joins TRBV19 to TRBJ2-2; TRBD1 matches 8 bases. This CDR3 comprises 18 residues. The ends lost 3 bases at V and 6 bases at J; junction bases unmatched: 15. CDR1 and CDR2 from the germline V gene are LNHDA and SQIVND (reference sequence). The CDR3 protein is CASSIGGMTGEIAGELFF. CDR3 nucleotides: TGTGCCAGTAGTATTGGGGGGATGACAGGGGAAATAGCCGGGGAGCTGTTTTTT.

The chain combines TRBV27 with TRBJ2-3; D ambiguous. V lost 3 bases, J lost 5 bases, and 9 bases lay in between. This CDR3 region has 13 residues. Germline-derived CDR1 and CDR2 are MNHEY and SMNVEV (reference sequence). The DNA for the CDR3 is TGTGCCAGCAGTTTCTCGACGGGAGATACGCAGTATTTT. Translation gives CASSFSTGDTQYF.

V is TRBV4-1 and J is TRBJ1-1; a weak D match, TRBD1 (6 bases). The germline CDR1 and CDR2 sequences are MGHRA and YSYEKL. There are 13 residues in the CDR3. V shed 4 bases and J shed 3 bases, with 9 bases lying between them. CDR3 sequence (DNA): TGCGCCAGCAGCCCCGAGGGGGACACTGAAGCTTTCTTT. This codes for CASSPEGDTEAFF.

The rearrangement joins TRBV4-1 to TRBJ1-1; D remains unclear. The germline V gene encodes CDR1 MGHRA and CDR2 YSYEKL. The CDR3 covers 14 residues. The germline V and J ends were trimmed by 0 bases and 5 bases, with 10 bases remaining between them. CDR3: CASSQDRGWTEAFF. The DNA for the CDR3 is TGCGCCAGCAGCCAAGATCGCGGGTGGACTGAAGCTTTCTTT.

Only one count was recorded for this clone. The chain is built from TRBV10-3 and TRBJ2-1; 10 bases fit TRBD1. The CDR3 covers 15 residues. The J segment lost 9 bases and the V segment lost 4 bases, leaving 9 bases of the junction unmatched. Germline V lookup: CDR1 ENHRY, CDR2 SYGVKD. For the CDR3, the DNA is TGTGCCATCAGTGGGGCCGGGACAGGGGCGGCTGAGCAGTTCTTC. Translation: CAISGAGTGAAEQFF.

CDR3 DNA sequence: TGTGCCTGGAGTTGGGCTTCACAGGCGGATACGCAGCATTTT. As protein: CAWSWASQADTQHF. The chain employs TRBV30 and TRBJ2-3, with D maybe TRBD1 (5 bases). The J call may be incorrect, as the DNA end agrees better with TRBJ1-5. The germline V gene has CDR1 GTSNPN and CDR2 SVGIG (reference sequence). The CDR3 runs to 14 residues.

This sequence joins TRBV5-6 and TRBJ2-7, with 8 bases lining up with TRBD1. Germline V gene sequence: CDR1 SGHDT, CDR2 YYEEEE. The V segment lost 8 bases and the J segment 2 bases; nucleotides outside the gene matches: 3. The CDR3 consists of 12 residues. CDR3 in amino acids: CASRQGTYEQYF. In DNA form, the CDR3 reads TGTGCCAGTCGACAGGGGACCTACGAGCAGTACTTC.

Turning to this clone: The sample has other DNA sequences that encode this CDR3 too. The rearrangement joins TRBV6-5 to TRBJ1-1, with D hard to call. The germline CDR1 and CDR2 sequences are MNHEY and SVGAGI. This CDR3 contains 14 residues. V was cut by 0 bases and J by 5 bases, with 10 bases left in between. The CDR3: CASSYSEGRTEAFF. The DNA of the CDR3 is TGTGCCAGCAGTTACTCGGAAGGGAGGACTGAAGCTTTCTTT.

The CDR3 nucleotides are TGTGCCAGCAGCTCGGACGGGAACTATAATTCACCCCTCCACTTT. It yields the protein CASSSDGNYNSPLHF. V usage is TRBV13 and J usage is TRBJ1-6; no clear D gene. Germline V lookup: CDR1 PRHDT, CDR2 FYEKMQ (reference sequence). This CDR3 contains 15 residues. The V end lost 4 bases, the J end lost 3 bases, and 10 bases lay between the germline ends.

This chain connects TRBV7-3 to TRBJ2-3; D is undetermined. Germline CDR1 reads SGHTA; CDR2 reads FQGTGA. The CDR3 extends over 15 amino acids. V dropped 5 bases and J dropped 1 base, with 13 bases sitting between them. CDR3 DNA sequence: TGTGCCAGCAGCACCACTCCGAGCGGCACAGATACGCAGTATTTT. It translates to CASSTTPSGTDTQYF. Full variable domain (missing parts from reference TRBV7-3 and TRBJ2-3): GAGVSQTPSNKVTEKGKYVELRCDPISGHTALYWYRQSLGQGPEFLIYFQGTGAADDSGLPNDRFFAVRPEGSVSTLKIQRTERGDSAVYLCASSTTPSGTDTQYFGPGTRLTVL.

The chain is built from TRBV27 and TRBJ1-5; weak D call: TRBD1 (5 bases). Trimming took 3 bases from V and 4 from J, leaving 13 bases between them. The CDR3 runs 15 residues. Germline CDR1 MNHEY, CDR2 SMNVEV (reference sequence). This CDR3 reads CASSLYGGLNQPQHF. The CDR3 DNA is TGTGCCAGCAGTTTGTACGGGGGGTTGAATCAGCCCCAGCATTTT.

A remark on this clone: Different DNA sequences within this sample yield the same CDR3. The J gene is TRBJ1-2, the V gene TRBV30; no firm D call. Germline V gene sequence: CDR1 GTSNPN, CDR2 SVGIG (reference sequence). The CDR3 has 11 residues. The ends were cut back, 3 bases at V and 6 bases at J, with 8 bases in the middle. CDR3 in DNA: TGTGCCTGGAGCGCCGGGGATGGCTACACCTTC. This sequence encodes CAWSAGDGYTF.

J is TRBJ2-7 and V is TRBV10-3, with unresolved D. Germline V gene data show CDR1 as ENHRY and CDR2 as SYGVKD. V dropped 4 bases and J dropped 9 bases, with 16 bases sitting between them. The CDR3 has 13 residues. In DNA form, the CDR3 reads TGTGCCATCAGTGTGAGTCAGGAATTAGGGCAGTACTTC. Translation: CAISVSQELGQYF.

The V gene is TRBV10-3, the J gene TRBJ2-1; 10 bases are shared with TRBD2. The V and J ends lost 2 bases and 7 bases, in that order; junction bases with no gene match: 5. The germline CDR1 and CDR2 sequences are ENHRY and SYGVKD. This CDR3 contains 15 residues. This CDR3 reads CAISEKVAGGNEQFF. The CDR3 DNA reads as TGTGCCATCAGTGAGAAAGTAGCGGGAGGAAATGAGCAGTTCTTC.

The chain joins TRBV7-9 to TRBJ2-3, with no clear D. Germline V gene lookup returns CDR1 SEHNR and CDR2 FQNEAQ (reference sequence). The V end lost 6 bases, the J end lost 1 base, and 8 bases lay between the germline ends. The CDR3 loop spans 13 amino acids. The DNA for the CDR3 is TGTGCCAGCAGGGGCGCGGGCACAGATACGCAGTATTTT. Protein product: CASRGAGTDTQYF.

This sequence joins TRBV4-3 and TRBJ1-6; possibly TRBD1 for D (5 bases). Trimming pared 0 bases from V and 7 bases from J, leaving 10 bases between. This CDR3 comprises 15 residues. Germline values: CDR1 LGHNA, CDR2 YSLEER. CDR3 nucleotide sequence: TGCGCCAGCAGCCAAGACCAGGGTGGGAATTCACCCCTCCACTTT. This codes for CASSQDQGGNSPLHF.

This clone was seen only a few times. The V call is TRBV4-3, the J call TRBJ1-1; no clear D. Germline V gene sequence: CDR1 LGHNA, CDR2 YSLEER. CDR3 length: 18 residues. The germline V and J ends were trimmed by 0 bases and 5 bases, with 22 bases remaining between them. The CDR3: CASSQDGGVAERSTEAFF. The CDR3 DNA reads TGCGCCAGCAGCCAAGATGGCGGGGTGGCAGAAAGATCGACTGAAGCTTTCTTT.

V is TRBV29-1 and J is TRBJ1-5; tentative D call: TRBD1 (5 bases). CDR3 length: 15 residues. The V gene lost 2 bases and the J gene lost 2 bases, with 13 bases spanning the gap. CDR1 is SQVTM, CDR2 ANQGSEA, per germline. For the CDR3, the DNA is TGCAGCGTTGAACTCGGAGGGGAAGGCAATCAGCCCCAGCATTTT. It translates to CSVELGGEGNQPQHF.

The V call is TRBV9, the J call TRBJ1-1; a possible D gene is TRBD1 (5 bases). Germline V gives CDR1 SGDLS, CDR2 YYNGEE. The CDR3 covers 15 residues. V lost 0 bases and J lost 1, with 10 bases in between. In DNA form, the CDR3 reads TGTGCCAGCAGCGTAGAGGGGTCGAGGAACACTGAAGCTTTCTTT. It codes for CASSVEGSRNTEAFF.